This T cell receptor (beta chain) comes out of a study of blood T cell repertoires in COVID-19. Study-wide context: Donors in the United States, Italy and Spain gave samples during acute or convalescent COVID-19. The cDNA or gDNA used as material had been derived from T cells, B-cell-depleted T cells, or PBMCs.

V lost 4 bases to trimming and J lost 5 bases; unmatched junction nucleotides: 2. The V gene's germline CDR1 is SEHNR and CDR2 FQNEAQ (reference sequence). The CDR3 is made up of 14 amino acids. Patients of the Seattle cohort, enrolled during active infection, were followed longitudinally. This clone was recorded only once. In the original processing: The assay estimated nucleated cells by amplifying reference gene primers. The repertoire was sequenced with immunoSEQ multiplex PCR; TCRdb's copy has only in-frame clones and lacks some. For V, J and clone size, that table is used; D and trimming come from the DNA. Here the sample spans a few hundred thousand clones, roughly 90% being singletons.

V is TRBV7-9 and J is TRBJ1-4; the match to TRBD1 covers 9 bases. Material for sequencing was peripheral blood. The clonotype comes from a woman in her sixties or seventies with COVID-19, enrolled during active disease. The CDR3: CASSSTGGNEKLFF. The CDR3 region has the DNA TGTGCCAGCAGCTCGACAGGGGGGAATGAAAAACTGTTTTTT.